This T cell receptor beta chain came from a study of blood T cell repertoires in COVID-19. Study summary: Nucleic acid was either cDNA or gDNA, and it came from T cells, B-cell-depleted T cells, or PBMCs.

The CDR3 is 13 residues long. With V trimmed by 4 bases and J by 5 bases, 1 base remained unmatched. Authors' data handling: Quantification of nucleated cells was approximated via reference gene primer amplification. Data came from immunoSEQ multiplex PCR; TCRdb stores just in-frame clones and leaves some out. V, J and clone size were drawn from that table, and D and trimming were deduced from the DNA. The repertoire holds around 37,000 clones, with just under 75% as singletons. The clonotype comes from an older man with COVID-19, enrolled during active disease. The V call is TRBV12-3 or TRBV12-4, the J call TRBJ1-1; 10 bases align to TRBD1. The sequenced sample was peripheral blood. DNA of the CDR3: TGTGCCAGCAGTTCGGGACAGGGGACTGAAGCTTTCTTT. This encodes CASSSGQGTEAFF.